This T cell receptor beta chain derives from a study of regulatory T cells in long-lasting Graves disease. Whole-study findings and limits: Newly diagnosed Graves' patients had higher TCR diversity than persistent ones.

This clonotype was seen a few times. Its antigen is unidentified. Time point denoted: persistent/refractory GD, antithyroid drugs over 5 years with positive TRAb. With RNA extracted from PBMCs as input, the TCR library was made. From germline, CDR1 is SGHNT and CDR2 YYREEE (reference sequence). The CDR3 totals 15 residues. The V and J ends lost 2 bases and 6 bases, in that order; junction bases with no gene match: 6. Both iRepertoire HTBI primers and Arm-PCR of CDR3 regions were used to build the TCR beta libraries. TCRdb reprocessed the multiplex PCR reads with MiXCR, giving one entry per CDR3 protein. Among approximately 400,000 distinct CDR3 sequences listed, less than 25% were seen once.

This chain joins TRBV5-4 and TRBJ2-2, with TRBD2 identical over 8 bases. The TCR was taken from a female donor with Graves disease. The specimen comprised peripheral blood mononuclear cells (PBMCs), sampled when the disease was refractory, from a patient treated with antithyroid drugs. CDR3: CASSFGTRFSGELFF. CDR3 sequence (DNA): TGTGCCAGCAGCTTCGGGACTAGGTTCTCCGGGGAGCTGTTTTTT.